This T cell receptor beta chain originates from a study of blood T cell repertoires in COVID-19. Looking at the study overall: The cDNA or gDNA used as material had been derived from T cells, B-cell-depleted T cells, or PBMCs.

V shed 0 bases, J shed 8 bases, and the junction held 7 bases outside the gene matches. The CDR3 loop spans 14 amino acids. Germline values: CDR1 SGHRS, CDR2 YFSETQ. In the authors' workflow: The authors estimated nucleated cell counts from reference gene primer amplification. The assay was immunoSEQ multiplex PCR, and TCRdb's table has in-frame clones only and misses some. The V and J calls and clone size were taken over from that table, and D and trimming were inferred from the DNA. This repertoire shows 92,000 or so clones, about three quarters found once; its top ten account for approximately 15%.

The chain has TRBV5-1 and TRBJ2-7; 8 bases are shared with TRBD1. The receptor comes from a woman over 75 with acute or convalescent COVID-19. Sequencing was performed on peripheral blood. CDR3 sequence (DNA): TGCGCCAGCAGCTTGGGGACAGGGAGTAGAAAGCAGTACTTC. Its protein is CASSLGTGSRKQYF.